This T cell receptor beta chain was profiled in a study of cytomegalovirus exposure and HLA in healthy donors. 13 Jbeta primers and 60 Vbeta primers were used for the PCR. Authors' methods: Later work found tens of millions of unique TCR beta chains, with approximately 12 million shared. TCRdb's copy holds only in-frame clones and misses some; the assay was immunoSEQ multiplex PCR. V and J calls and clone size are as listed in that table; D and trimming were resolved from the DNA. The data show around 190,000 clones, with approximately 80% seen just once and 0.5% held by the top ten. The receptor comes from a woman in her 50s in good health and CMV-seronegative. The specimen was PBMCs.

This chain's CDR3 is CASSSSPPGTSVSYEQYF. The CDR3, as DNA: TGCGCCAGCAGCTCATCCCCCCCTGGGACTAGCGTTTCCTACGAGCAGTACTTC. The genes are TRBV5-1 and TRBJ2-5; 10 bases agree with TRBD2. The tail of the sequence fits TRBJ2-7 better, so the J call may be wrong. The CDR3 loop spans 18 amino acids. CDR1 and CDR2 from the germline V gene are SGHRS and YFSETQ.